This TCR beta chain was captured by sequencing in a study of post-analysis software for immune sequencing data. Background on the study: In terms of disease course, relapsing-remitting, secondary progressive and progressive-relapsing multiple sclerosis were included.

V lost 10 bases to trimming and J lost 6 bases, with 15 bases between them. There are 12 residues in the CDR3. Whole-study results and caveats: Controls showed significantly higher normalized Chao1 diversity than did multiple sclerosis patients. Strong co-clustering by F measure linked samples that shared a preparation batch. Four to six TRBV segments were significantly more frequent in patients than in controls. TRBV5-6, TRBV5-1 and TRBV20-1 were among these segments.

Remarks on this clonotype: Its matching antigen is unknown.

Libraries were made from TCR beta cDNA, and they carried unique molecular identifiers. Starting from approximately 0.95 to 9.8 million T cells, the study yielded a few hundred thousand cDNA molecules. TCRdb re-called the PCR reads with MiXCR, one entry per CDR3 protein. There are some 690,000 distinct CDR3 sequences in the sample; approximately 60% occur only once, and approximately 10% lies in the top ten. The TCR originated in a girl aged 2-10 years with multiple sclerosis. The chain links TRBV12-3 or TRBV12-4 to TRBJ1-2; no clear D gene. Material: blood. This chain's CDR3 is CAIEPLSHGYTF. In nucleotides, the CDR3 is TGTGCCATTGAGCCTCTTTCCCATGGCTACACCTTC.